This entry concerns a single T cell receptor beta chain. The antigen this receptor binds is unknown. The data were taken from a study of monozygotic twins with inflammatory bowel disease (dated by TCRdb to 2018 to 2020). Notes on the research overall: In total, 28 monozygotic twin pairs made up the full study: 19 Danish pairs, all IBD-discordant, plus nine German pairs, of which four were IBD-concordant and five were IBD-discordant. The search for disease-associated traits relied mainly on comparing IBD patients with their genetically identical healthy co-twins within discordant pairs. Each individual had, on average, about 151 000 unique TCRalpha sequences and 181 000 unique TCRbeta sequences available for analysis. What the authors observed across the whole study: Background noise and inter-individual variability may have been introduced into the repertoires by the differing immunosuppressive treatments among patients. Fewer clonotypes were shared with other individuals by IBD patients than by healthy twins, most markedly in patients showing signs of disease activity. No difference in repertoire similarity was observed between concordant and discordant twins, possibly owing to limited statistical power. Measured by the inverse Simpson index, TCRbeta repertoire diversity was lower in IBD patients than in their healthy co-twins. Different T cell subtypes could not be distinguished in the analysis. The results gave no support for a single strong signal or clonotype linked to IBD.

The CDR3 covers 11 residues, taking in both the cysteine and the phenylalanine. The nucleotide record is missing. The germline V gene specifies SGHTA as CDR1 and FQGNSA as CDR2. From each donor, an approximately 2.5 ml peripheral blood sample was collected into PAXgene tubes and kept at -80 degrees C. Total RNA was isolated from whole blood with the PAXgene blood miRNA kit on an automated QIAcube, without T cell sorting. Peripheral blood from monozygotic twin pairs concordant or discordant for inflammatory bowel disease was subjected to deep TCRalpha and TCRbeta repertoire profiling with unique molecular barcoding. Smoking habits were recorded for all twin pairs, and each individual was classified as a current, former or never smoker. Libraries were prepared through 5' RACE. Preparation of each TCR library used around 3.5 ug of total RNA. cDNA was synthesized with SMARTScribe reverse transcriptase in eight separate reactions per sample. During cDNA synthesis, unique molecular identifiers containing a 6-nucleotide sample barcode were introduced by template switching. TCRalpha and TCRbeta cDNA was amplified in two nested PCRs of around 15 and 9 cycles, and bead purification was carried out after each PCR. Before amplification, the cDNA was treated with uracil DNA-glycosylase and purified using the QIAquick PCR purification kit. The second PCR added Illumina TruSeq-compatible adapters along with sample-specific barcodes. Library quality and concentration were assessed using TapeStation and Qubit, and approximately 5 ng of each library was pooled. Sequencing of the pooled libraries was done on an Illumina HiSeq2500 single-index Rapid Run using custom sequencing primers and 2 x 100 bp reads. The paper's processing steps were these. MiGEC version 1.2.6 was used for UMI-based consensus assembly, which corrected PCR and sequencing errors. MiXCR version 2.1.1 handled V(D)J alignment, clonotype assembly and CDR3 extraction. To normalise gene usage, clonotype sharing and MAIT/NKT TCR abundance, the top 1000, 10 000 and 20 000 clonotypes in each sample were analysed. After downsampling to 27 000 UMIs, diversity was calculated as the inverse Simpson index using the vegan R package. Paired Mann-Whitney U tests were applied to discordant twin pairs, and Benjamini-Hochberg correction was used for multiple testing. The reads were reprocessed in TCRdb, with one entry per CDR3 protein sequence and no accompanying DNA. None of the V and J calls come from the authors' own analysis; TCRdb made them. This sample's table contains about 99,000 distinct CDR3 sequences. 1.5% to 2% of the sample goes to the ten largest clones.

This clonotype was obtained from a human donor with ulcerative colitis or Crohn's disease, or a healthy co-twin of an affected twin (not recorded which). Specimen: blood. The chain links TRBV7-2 with TRBJ1-5; the TCRdb D gene call, TRBD1, has no DNA to confirm it. The CDR3 corresponds to CASSRGQGQHF.